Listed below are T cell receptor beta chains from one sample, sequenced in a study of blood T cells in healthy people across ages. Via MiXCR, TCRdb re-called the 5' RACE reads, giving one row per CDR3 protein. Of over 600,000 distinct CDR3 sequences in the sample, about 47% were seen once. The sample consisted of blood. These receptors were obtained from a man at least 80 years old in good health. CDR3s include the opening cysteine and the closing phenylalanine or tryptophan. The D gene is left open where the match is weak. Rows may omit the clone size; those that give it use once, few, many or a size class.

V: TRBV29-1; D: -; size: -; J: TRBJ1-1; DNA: TGCAGCGTTGGGAGGGCCATGAACACTGAAGCTTTCTTT; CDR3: CSVGRAMNTEAFF
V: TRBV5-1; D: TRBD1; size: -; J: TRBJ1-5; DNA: TGCGCCAGCAGTTACGGACAGGGGGGGCAGCCCCAGCATTTT; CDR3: CASSYGQGGQPQHF
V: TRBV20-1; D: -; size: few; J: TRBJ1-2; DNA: TGCAGTGCGGACCCCATCTATGGCTACACCTTC; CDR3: CSADPIYGYTF
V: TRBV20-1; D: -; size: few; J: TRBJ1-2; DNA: TGCAGTGCTAGAGATCCCCTAGGGGTCCAAGGCTACACCTTC; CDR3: CSARDPLGVQGYTF
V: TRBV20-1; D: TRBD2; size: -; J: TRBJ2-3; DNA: TGCAGTGCGGAAGCTAGCGGGAAGGGCACAGATACGCAGTATTTT; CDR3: CSAEASGKGTDTQYF
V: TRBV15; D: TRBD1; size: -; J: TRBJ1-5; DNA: TGTGCCACTGGGGACAGGGCTGATCAGCCCCAGCATTTT; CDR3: CATGDRADQPQHF
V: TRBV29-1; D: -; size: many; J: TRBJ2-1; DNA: TGCAGCGTTGATTCCCCAGGGACCTCCCAGGAGCAGTTCTTC; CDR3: CSVDSPGTSQEQFF
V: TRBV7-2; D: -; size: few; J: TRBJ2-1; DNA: TGTGCCAGCAGCTTACGGAGACTAGGAACCTACAATGAGCAGTTCTTC; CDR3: CASSLRRLGTYNEQFF
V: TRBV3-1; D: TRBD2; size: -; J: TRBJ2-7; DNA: TGTGCCAGCAGCCCGACTAGCCTAAGCTACAATGAGCAGTACTTC; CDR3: CASSPTSLSYNEQYF
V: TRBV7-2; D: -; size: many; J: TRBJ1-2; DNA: TGTGCCAGCAGCCCCAGGCCACAGGGCTATGGCTACACCTTC; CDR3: CASSPRPQGYGYTF
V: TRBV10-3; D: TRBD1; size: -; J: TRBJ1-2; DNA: TGTGCCATCAGCCTCGGGACAGAGACTAACTATGGCTACACCTTC; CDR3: CAISLGTETNYGYTF
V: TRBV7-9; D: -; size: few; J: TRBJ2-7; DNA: TGTGCCAGCAGCTTAGAGGGACCTGGCGAGCAGTACTTC; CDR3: CASSLEGPGEQYF
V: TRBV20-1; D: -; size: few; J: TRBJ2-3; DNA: TGCAGTGCCCATGGACCGCCCCGACCGCCGGATACGCAGTATTTT; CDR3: CSAHGPPRPPDTQYF
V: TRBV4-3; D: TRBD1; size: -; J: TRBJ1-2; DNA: TGCGCCAGCAGCCAAGATATGGGGGGACAGGGGGCGAGAGGCCACACCTTC; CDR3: CASSQDMGGQGARGHTF
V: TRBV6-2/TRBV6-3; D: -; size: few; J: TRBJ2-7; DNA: TGTGCCAGCAGTTCCACACAGGTAAACTCCTACGAGCAGTACTTC; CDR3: CASSSTQVNSYEQYF
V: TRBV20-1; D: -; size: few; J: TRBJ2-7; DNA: TGCAGTGCTAGAGCGGACGTAACCTACGAGCAGTACTTC; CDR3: CSARADVTYEQYF
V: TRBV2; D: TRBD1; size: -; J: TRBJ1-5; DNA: TGTGCCAGCAGTGACCAGGGGGGCAATCAGCCCCAGCATTTT; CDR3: CASSDQGGNQPQHF
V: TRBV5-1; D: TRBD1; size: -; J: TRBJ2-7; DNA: TGCGCCAGCAGCTTCGGACAGGGGGTTAACGAGCAGTACTTC; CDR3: CASSFGQGVNEQYF